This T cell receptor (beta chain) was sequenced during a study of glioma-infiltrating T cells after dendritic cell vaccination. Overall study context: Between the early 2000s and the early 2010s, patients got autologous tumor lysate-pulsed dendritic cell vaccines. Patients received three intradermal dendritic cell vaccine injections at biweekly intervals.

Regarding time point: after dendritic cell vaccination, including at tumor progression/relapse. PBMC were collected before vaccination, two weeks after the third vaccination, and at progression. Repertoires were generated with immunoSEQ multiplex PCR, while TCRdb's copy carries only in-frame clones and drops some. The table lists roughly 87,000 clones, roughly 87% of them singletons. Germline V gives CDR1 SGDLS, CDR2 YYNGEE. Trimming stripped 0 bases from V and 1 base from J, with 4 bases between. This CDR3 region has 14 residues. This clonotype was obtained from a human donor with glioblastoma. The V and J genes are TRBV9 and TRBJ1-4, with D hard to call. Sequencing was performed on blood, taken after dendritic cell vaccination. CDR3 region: CASSVELTNEKLFF. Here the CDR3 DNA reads TGTGCCAGCAGCGTAGAACTAACTAATGAAAAACTGTTTTTT.